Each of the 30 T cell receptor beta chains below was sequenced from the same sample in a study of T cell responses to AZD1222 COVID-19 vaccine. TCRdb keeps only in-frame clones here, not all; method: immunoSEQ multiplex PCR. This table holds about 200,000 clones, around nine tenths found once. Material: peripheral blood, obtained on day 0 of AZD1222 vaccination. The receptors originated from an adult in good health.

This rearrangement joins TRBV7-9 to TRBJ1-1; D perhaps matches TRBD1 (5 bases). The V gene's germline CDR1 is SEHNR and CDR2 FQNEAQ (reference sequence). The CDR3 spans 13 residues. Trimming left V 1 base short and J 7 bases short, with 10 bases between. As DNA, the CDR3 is TGTGCCAGCAGCTTAGAAAAGGGACGTGAAGCTTTCTTT. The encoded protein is CASSLEKGREAFF.

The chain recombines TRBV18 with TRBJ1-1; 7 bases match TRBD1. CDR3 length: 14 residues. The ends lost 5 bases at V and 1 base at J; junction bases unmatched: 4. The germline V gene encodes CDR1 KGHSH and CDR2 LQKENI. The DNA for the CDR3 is TGTGCCAGCTCATCAACAGGGGCGAACACTGAAGCTTTCTTT. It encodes CASSSTGANTEAFF. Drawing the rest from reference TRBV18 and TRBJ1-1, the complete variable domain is NAGVMQNPRHLVRRRGQEARLRCSPMKGHSHVYWYRQLPEEGLKFMVYLQKENIIDESGMPKERFSAEFPKEGPSILRIQQVVRGDSAAYFCASSSTGANTEAFFGQGTRLTVV.

The CDR3 reads CASSADSTYQPQHF. CDR3 DNA sequence: TGTGCCAGTAGTGCAGACAGCACCTATCAGCCCCAGCATTTT. The chain links TRBV19 to TRBJ1-5, with D possibly TRBD1 on 5 matching bases. There are 14 residues in the CDR3. Per the germline V gene, CDR1 is LNHDA and CDR2 is SQIVND (reference sequence). Between the trimmed V and J ends, which lost 5 bases and 5 bases, there was a span of 13 bases.

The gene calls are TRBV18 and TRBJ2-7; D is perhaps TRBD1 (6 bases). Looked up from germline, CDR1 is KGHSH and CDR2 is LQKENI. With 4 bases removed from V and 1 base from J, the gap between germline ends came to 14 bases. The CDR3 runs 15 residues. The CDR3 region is CASSLQGPPSYEQYF. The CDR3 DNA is TGTGCCAGCTCACTACAGGGCCCCCCGTCCTACGAGCAGTACTTC.

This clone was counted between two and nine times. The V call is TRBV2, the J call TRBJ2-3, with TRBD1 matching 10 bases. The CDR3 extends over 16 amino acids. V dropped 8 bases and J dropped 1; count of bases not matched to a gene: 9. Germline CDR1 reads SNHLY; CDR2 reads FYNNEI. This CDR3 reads CASEDRGILRTDTQYF. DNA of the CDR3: TGTGCCAGCGAGGACAGGGGGATTCTTCGCACAGATACGCAGTATTTT.

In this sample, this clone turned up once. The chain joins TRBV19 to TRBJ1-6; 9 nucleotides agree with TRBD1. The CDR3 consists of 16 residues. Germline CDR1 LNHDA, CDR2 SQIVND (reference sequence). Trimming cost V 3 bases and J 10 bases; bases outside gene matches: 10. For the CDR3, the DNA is TGTGCCAGTAGTATCCTGACAGGGGGAAGTGGCTCACCCCTCCACTTT. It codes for CASSILTGGSGSPLHF.

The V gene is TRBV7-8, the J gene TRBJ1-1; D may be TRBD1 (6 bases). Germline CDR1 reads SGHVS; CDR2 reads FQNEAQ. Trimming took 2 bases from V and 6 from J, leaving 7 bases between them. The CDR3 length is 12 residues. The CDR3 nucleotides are TGTGCCAGCAGCTTACCAGGGGCTGAAGCTTTCTTT. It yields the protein CASSLPGAEAFF.

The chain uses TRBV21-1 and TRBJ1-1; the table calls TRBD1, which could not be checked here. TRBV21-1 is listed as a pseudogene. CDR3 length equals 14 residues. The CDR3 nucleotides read TGTGCCAGCAGCAAAGGGCCCAAGGGGACTGAAGCTTTCTTT. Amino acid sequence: CASSKGPKGTEAFF.

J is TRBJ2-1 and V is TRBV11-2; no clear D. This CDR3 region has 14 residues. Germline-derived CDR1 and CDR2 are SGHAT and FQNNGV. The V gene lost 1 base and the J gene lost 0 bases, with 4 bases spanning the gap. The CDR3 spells CASSLVDSYNEQFF. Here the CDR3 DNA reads TGTGCCAGCAGCTTAGTCGACTCCTACAATGAGCAGTTCTTC.

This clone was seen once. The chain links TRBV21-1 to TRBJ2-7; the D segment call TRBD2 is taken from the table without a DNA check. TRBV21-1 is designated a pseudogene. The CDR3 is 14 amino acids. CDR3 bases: TGTGCCAGCACCGGTGGCGGGGTCTCCTACGAGCAGTACTTC. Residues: CASTGGGVSYEQYF.

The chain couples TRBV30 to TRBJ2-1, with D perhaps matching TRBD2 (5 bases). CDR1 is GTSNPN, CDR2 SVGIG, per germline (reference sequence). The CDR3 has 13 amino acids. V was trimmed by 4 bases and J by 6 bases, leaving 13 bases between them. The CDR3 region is CAWTPLRVNEQFF. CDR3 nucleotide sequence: TGTGCCTGGACACCCTTGCGGGTCAATGAGCAGTTCTTC.

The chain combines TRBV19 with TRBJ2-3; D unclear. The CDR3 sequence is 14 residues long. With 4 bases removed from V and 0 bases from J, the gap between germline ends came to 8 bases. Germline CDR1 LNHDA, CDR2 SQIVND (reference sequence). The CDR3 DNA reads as TGTGCCAGTAGTACGCCGACTAGCACAGATACGCAGTATTTT. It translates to CASSTPTSTDTQYF. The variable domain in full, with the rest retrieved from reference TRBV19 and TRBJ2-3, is DGGITQSPKYLFRKEGQNVTLSCEQNLNHDAMYWYRQDPGQGLRLIYYSQIVNDFQKGDIAEGYSVSREKKESFPLTVTSAQKNPTAFYLCASSTPTSTDTQYFGPGTRLTVL.

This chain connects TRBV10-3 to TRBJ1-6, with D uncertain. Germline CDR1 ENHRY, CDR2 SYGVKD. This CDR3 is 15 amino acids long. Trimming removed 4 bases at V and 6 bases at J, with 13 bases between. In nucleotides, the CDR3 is TGTGCCATCAGTGCTTCGGCGGCACCTAATTCACCCCTCCACTTT. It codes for CAISASAAPNSPLHF.

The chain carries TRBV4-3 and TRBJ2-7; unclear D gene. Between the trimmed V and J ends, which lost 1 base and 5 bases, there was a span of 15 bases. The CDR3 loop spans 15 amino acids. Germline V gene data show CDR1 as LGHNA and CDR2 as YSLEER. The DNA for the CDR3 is TGCGCCAGCAGCCAAGTTTTAGGGCTAACCCACGAGCAGTACTTC. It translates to CASSQVLGLTHEQYF.

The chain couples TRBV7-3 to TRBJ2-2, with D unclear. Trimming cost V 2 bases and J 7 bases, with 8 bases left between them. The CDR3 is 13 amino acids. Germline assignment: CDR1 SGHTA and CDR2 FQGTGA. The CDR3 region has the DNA TGTGCCAGCAGCTTACTATCAGGCGGGGAGCTGTTTTTT. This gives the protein CASSLLSGGELFF.

The CDR3 reads CASSPDRGGLRETQYF. CDR3 DNA: TGTGCCAGCTCCCCGGACAGGGGAGGTCTACGAGAGACCCAGTACTTC. The V call is TRBV18, the J call TRBJ2-5, with TRBD1 matching over 9 bases. Germline CDR1 KGHSH, CDR2 LQKENI. This CDR3 is built from 16 residues. V lost 6 bases to trimming and J lost 4 bases; unmatched junction nucleotides: 12. The entire variable domain, with the rest obtained from reference TRBV18 and TRBJ2-5, is as follows: NAGVMQNPRHLVRRRGQEARLRCSPMKGHSHVYWYRQLPEEGLKFMVYLQKENIIDESGMPKERFSAEFPKEGPSILRIQQVVRGDSAAYFCASSPDRGGLRETQYFGPGTRLLVL.

The CDR3 DNA sequence: TGTGCCAGCAGTTCCAGGGAGGGCTACACCTTC. This gives the protein CASSSREGYTF. The chain carries TRBV12-3 or TRBV12-4 and TRBJ1-2; a weak D match, TRBD1 (5 bases). V lost 4 bases, J lost 8 bases, and 8 bases lay in between. The CDR3 runs 11 residues.

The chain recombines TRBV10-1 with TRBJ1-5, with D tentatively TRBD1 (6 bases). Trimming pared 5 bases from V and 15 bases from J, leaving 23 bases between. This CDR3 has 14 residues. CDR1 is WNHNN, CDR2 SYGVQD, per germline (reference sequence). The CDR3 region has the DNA TGCGCCAGCAGTTACTGGGGGCTCCCATCAGCGGGGCATTTT. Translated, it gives CASSYWGLPSAGHF.

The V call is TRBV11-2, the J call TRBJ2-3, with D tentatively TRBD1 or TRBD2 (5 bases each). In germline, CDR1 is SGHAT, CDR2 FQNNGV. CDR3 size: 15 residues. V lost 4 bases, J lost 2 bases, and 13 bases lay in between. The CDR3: CASSSGTSFTDTQYF. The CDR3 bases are TGTGCCAGCAGCTCCGGGACGTCCTTCACAGATACGCAGTATTTT.

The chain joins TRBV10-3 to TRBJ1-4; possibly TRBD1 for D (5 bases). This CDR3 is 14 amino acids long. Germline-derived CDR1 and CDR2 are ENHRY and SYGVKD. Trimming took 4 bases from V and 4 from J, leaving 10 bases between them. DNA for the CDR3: TGTGCCATCAGTGGCGAACAGGTTAATGAAAAACTGTTTTTT. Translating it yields CAISGEQVNEKLFF.

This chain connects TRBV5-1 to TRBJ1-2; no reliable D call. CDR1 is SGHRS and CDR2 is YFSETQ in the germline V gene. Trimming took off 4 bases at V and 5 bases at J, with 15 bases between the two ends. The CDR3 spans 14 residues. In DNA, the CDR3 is TGCGCCAGCAGCCCACTGGCGGCGCTTTATGGCTACACCTTC. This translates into CASSPLAALYGYTF.

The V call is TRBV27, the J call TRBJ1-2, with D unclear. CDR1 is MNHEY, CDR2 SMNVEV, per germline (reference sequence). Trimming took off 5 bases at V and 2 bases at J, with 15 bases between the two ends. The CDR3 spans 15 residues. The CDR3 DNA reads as TGTGCCAGCAGTCCCCACCGGGAACTCAACTATGGCTACACCTTC. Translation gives CASSPHRELNYGYTF.

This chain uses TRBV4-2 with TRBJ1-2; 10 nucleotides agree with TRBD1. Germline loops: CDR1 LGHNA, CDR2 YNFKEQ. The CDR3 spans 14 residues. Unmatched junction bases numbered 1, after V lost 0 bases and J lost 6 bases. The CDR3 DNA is TGTGCCAGCAGCCAAGAAGGGACAGGGGATGGCTACACCTTC. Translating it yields CASSQEGTGDGYTF.

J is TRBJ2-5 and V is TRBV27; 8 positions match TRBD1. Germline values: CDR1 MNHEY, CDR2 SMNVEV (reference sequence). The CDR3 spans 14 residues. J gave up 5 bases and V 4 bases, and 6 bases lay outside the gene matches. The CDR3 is CASSSGQGGETQYF. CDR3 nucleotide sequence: TGTGCCAGCAGTTCCGGACAGGGTGGGGAGACCCAGTACTTC.

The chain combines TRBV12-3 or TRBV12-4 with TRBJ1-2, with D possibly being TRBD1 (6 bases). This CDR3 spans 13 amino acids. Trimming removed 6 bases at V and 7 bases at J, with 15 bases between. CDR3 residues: CASSIQGFLGYTF. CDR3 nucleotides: TGTGCCAGCAGCATACAGGGTTTCCTTGGCTACACCTTC.

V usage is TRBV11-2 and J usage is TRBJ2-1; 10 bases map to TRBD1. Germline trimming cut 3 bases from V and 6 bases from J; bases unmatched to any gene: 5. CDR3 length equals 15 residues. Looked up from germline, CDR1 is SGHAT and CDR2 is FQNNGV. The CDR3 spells CASSFGQGDLNEQFF. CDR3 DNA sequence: TGTGCCAGCAGCTTCGGACAGGGGGATCTCAATGAGCAGTTCTTC.

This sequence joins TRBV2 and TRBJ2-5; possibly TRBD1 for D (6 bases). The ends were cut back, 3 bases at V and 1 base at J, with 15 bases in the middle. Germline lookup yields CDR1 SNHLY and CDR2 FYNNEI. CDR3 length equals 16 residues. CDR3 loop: CASSEGTAGAQETQYF. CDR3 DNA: TGTGCCAGCAGTGAGGGCACGGCAGGGGCCCAAGAGACCCAGTACTTC.

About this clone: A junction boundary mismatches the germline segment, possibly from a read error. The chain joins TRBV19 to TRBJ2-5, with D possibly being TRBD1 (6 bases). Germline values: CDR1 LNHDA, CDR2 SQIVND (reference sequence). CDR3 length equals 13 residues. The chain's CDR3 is CASRIGGRETQYF. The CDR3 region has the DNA TGTGCCAGTAGGATAGGGGGAAGGGAGACCCAGTACTTC.

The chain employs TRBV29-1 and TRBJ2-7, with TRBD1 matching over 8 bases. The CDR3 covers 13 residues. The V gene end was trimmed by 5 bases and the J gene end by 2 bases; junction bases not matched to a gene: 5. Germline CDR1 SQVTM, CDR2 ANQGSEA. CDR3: CSVMTGDAYEQYF. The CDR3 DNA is TGCAGCGTTATGACAGGGGATGCCTACGAGCAGTACTTC.

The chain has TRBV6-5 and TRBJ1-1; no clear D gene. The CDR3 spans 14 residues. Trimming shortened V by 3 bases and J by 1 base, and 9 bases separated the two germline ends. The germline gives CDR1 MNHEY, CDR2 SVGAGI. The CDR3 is CASSYLRRNTEAFF. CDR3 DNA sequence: TGTGCCAGCAGTTATTTGAGACGGAACACTGAAGCTTTCTTT.